This record looks at one T cell receptor beta chain sequence and its context. The specificity of this receptor is unknown. The sample holds no much larger clone one base away, and base qualities are not on file. As encoded in the germline V gene, CDR1 is MRHNA while CDR2 is SNTAGT. V is cut by 2 bases and J by 2 bases, and the space between the germline ends is 6 bases. Reading from cysteine to phenylalanine, the CDR3 counts 14 amino acids. Of all the DNA, just the CDR3 is kept, 42 bases in frame from base 1. This sample is drawn from a study of CD4 T cells in relation to SARS-CoV-2 and coronaviruses (dated by TCRdb to the early 2020s). The study in broad terms: In the ViraFEST assay, PBMCs were cultured with antigen for less than 11 days, after which TCR beta CDR3s were sequenced to identify clonal expansions specific to the antigen. The negative reference condition was either a culture with an HIV-1 Nef peptide pool or a culture with no peptide. At the level of individual TCR clonotypes, the study evaluated whether memory CD4+ T cells crossreact between the spike proteins of SARS-CoV-2 and those of common cold coronaviruses. A different, Illumina-based TCR-beta assay was used to sequence expansion assays from other donors in the study. HLA restriction was mapped for shared crossreactive spike epitopes using patient-derived lymphoblastoid cell lines. The Adaptive Biotechnologies TCR-sequencing kit was used to sequence samples from three pre-COVID donors and the naive versus memory experiments, while other data came from Illumina-based sequencing.

CD4+ T cells from unexposed donors were collected before the COVID-19 pandemic (2011-2018). After around eleven days of culture, CD4+ T cells were isolated with the EasySep CD4+ T cell isolation kit. Unexposed donor CD4+ T cells were tested for reactivity to SARS-CoV-2 S and N and four common cold coronavirus spike pools, as cell number allowed. PBMCs were cultured at a few million per well in IMDM supplemented with around 5% human AB serum and 10 IU/ml IL-2. Half of the culture medium was replaced with fresh IL-2-containing medium on days 3 and 7. Each peptide culture condition was generally run in triplicate replicate wells. The leukapheresis product for the unexposed donors was obtained through commercial purchase. PBMCs were isolated from leukapheresis product or whole blood by Ficoll-Paque PLUS gradient centrifugation. PBMCs were either cryopreserved at -140°C or used fresh in the expansion assay. The QIAamp Micro DNA Kit was used to extract genomic DNA from the CD4+ T cells.

Library preparation used the immunoSEQ multiplex PCR assay. Per the authors' processing: Preprocessing removed nonproductive sequences and CDR3s not starting with C, not ending with F or W, or shorter than 7 amino acids. The MANAFEST web app identified antigen-specific clonotypes based on expansion compared with the reference and other culture wells. A clone counted as positive if significantly expanded in 2 of 3 replicate wells versus the reference culture at FDR below 0.05. Positive clones also required significant expansion versus all other tandem wells and an odds ratio above 5. Pairwise Levenshtein distance, computed with the stringdist R package after three terminal residues were trimmed from each end, was used as the measure of CDR3 homology. The table comes from immuneACCESS by way of TCRdb, which keeps in-frame sequences with V and J called. Part of the clones is missing from these tables; in studies checked, under half for an unresolved V gene and the rest for unknown reasons. V and J calls and clone size follow that table, whereas D and trimming were derived from the DNA. This sample has roughly 10,000 clones in its table, and about 81% of those were observed once. Approximately 15% of the sample belongs to the ten largest clones.

What the authors observed across the whole study: Crossreactivity analysis centred on spike protein, so crossreactivity against other viral proteins was not assessed. Roughly 64% of donors had memory CD4+ clonotypes that crossrecognized SARS-CoV-2 and at least one common cold coronavirus spike. No donor contributed both pre-pandemic and post-infection samples, which limited tracing the source of pre-existing responses. Significantly weaker SARS-CoV-2-driven expansion was shown by crossreactive clones than by monoreactive clones, consistent with antigenic imprinting. Small numbers of patients and of tested TCRs limited the study.

Material for sequencing was CD4+ T cells from PBMCs, cultured in vitro. The sequence was collected from a human donor in good health. This chain is built from TRBV6-4 and TRBJ2-2; the best D guess is TRBD1, with 5 bases matching. CDR3 sequence: CASSDRGNTGELFF. The nucleotides read TGTGCCAGCAGTGACAGGGGAAACACCGGGGAGCTGTTTTTT.